Each of the 17 T cell receptor beta chains below was sequenced from the same sample in a study of shared clonotypes between healthy human individuals. The assay was immunoSEQ multiplex PCR, and TCRdb's table has in-frame clones only and misses some. The table shows about 680,000 clones, with roughly nine tenths occurring only once. Positively selected for CCR7, the CD45RO-negative cells used as naive CD8 cells excluded terminally differentiated effector memory CD45RA+ cells. The sequencing input was naive CD8+ T cells sorted from blood. The receptors shown here come from a man aged 25 to 40 in good health.

Worth noting for this clone: The sample contains more than one DNA sequence encoding this CDR3. V is TRBV20-1 and J is TRBJ2-3; D ambiguous. The CDR3 has 11 amino acids. Trimming left V 0 bases short and J 5 bases short, with 3 bases between. Germline V gene lookup returns CDR1 DFQATT and CDR2 SNEGSKA (reference sequence). CDR3 bases: TGCAGTGCTAGAGAAATAGATACGCAGTATTTT. Protein product: CSAREIDTQYF.

The rearrangement joins TRBV5-1 to TRBJ2-1; no clear D gene. The CDR3 runs 16 residues. V was trimmed by 4 bases and J by 3 bases, leaving 17 bases between them. The V gene's germline CDR1 is SGHRS and CDR2 YFSETQ. CDR3 bases: TGCGCCAGCAGCCCCTCGGCCGCCCGAAGCTACAATGAGCAGTTCTTC. It codes for CASSPSAARSYNEQFF.

This rearrangement joins TRBV18 to TRBJ1-4; unclear D gene. Germline V gene lookup returns CDR1 KGHSH and CDR2 LQKENI. V dropped 5 bases and J dropped 2 bases, with 18 bases sitting between them. The CDR3 totals 17 residues. CDR3 bases: TGTGCCAGCTCAGGAGATAGGGCGAGGGCGACTAATGAAAAACTGTTTTTT. Its translation is CASSGDRARATNEKLFF.

This clone was picked up one time. The V and J genes are TRBV7-2 and TRBJ2-7; D could derive from TRBD1 or TRBD2 (5 bases each). The length of the CDR3 is 14 residues. V was clipped by 1 base and J by 7 bases, with 14 bases between them. Germline CDR1 SGHTA, CDR2 FQGNSA. CDR3 loop: CASSLGVGEWEQYF. As DNA, the CDR3 is TGTGCCAGCAGCTTAGGGGTGGGGGAGTGGGAGCAGTACTTC.

Only a few counts were recorded for this clone. The rearrangement uses TRBV11-2 and TRBJ2-2; D call uncertain. V dropped 4 bases and J dropped 8 bases, with 8 bases sitting between them. This CDR3 contains 12 residues. The germline CDR1 and CDR2 sequences are SGHAT and FQNNGV. In nucleotides, the CDR3 is TGTGCCAGCAGCTGGTCCGTAGGGGAGCTGTTTTTT. Amino acid sequence: CASSWSVGELFF.

The V call is TRBV27, the J call TRBJ2-7, with a possible D match to TRBD2 (5 bases). This CDR3 contains 13 residues. Germline V gene data show CDR1 as MNHEY and CDR2 as SMNVEV (reference sequence). V was cut by 6 bases and J by 0 bases, with 9 bases left in between. In DNA form, the CDR3 reads TGTGCCAGCAGGAAACGGGACTCCTACGAGCAGTACTTC. Amino acids: CASRKRDSYEQYF.

The chain couples TRBV19 to TRBJ2-1; TRBD2 is a possible D gene (6 bases). V was pared by 6 bases and J by 3 bases, with 12 bases between. Germline V gene sequence: CDR1 LNHDA, CDR2 SQIVND (reference sequence). CDR3 size: 14 residues. In DNA form, the CDR3 reads TGTGCCAGTAGGGTGGGAGGAGGCTACAATGAGCAGTTCTTC. Translation: CASRVGGGYNEQFF.

As concerns this clone: Other nucleotide sequences in the sample specify the same CDR3. V usage is TRBV13 and J usage is TRBJ2-3, with no clear D. CDR1 is PRHDT and CDR2 is FYEKMQ in the germline V gene (reference sequence). Deletions cut 5 bases from V and 1 base from J, with 4 bases between. This CDR3 is 12 amino acids long. CDR3 sequence: CASSPGTDTQYF. For the CDR3, the DNA is TGTGCCAGCAGCCCAGGCACAGATACGCAGTATTTT.

The rearrangement links TRBV29-1 to TRBJ2-1; 10 nucleotides align to TRBD2. V gave up 6 bases and J gave up 4 bases; unmatched junction bases: 15. The CDR3 spans 17 residues. In germline, CDR1 is SQVTM, CDR2 ANQGSEA. CDR3 amino acids: CSVVLAGPLRAYNEQFF. The CDR3 nucleotides read TGCAGCGTCGTACTAGCGGGGCCTTTGAGGGCTTACAATGAGCAGTTCTTC.

The CDR3 DNA follows: TGTGCCAGCAGCTTGGCCGTGCTAGGCGGGGCCACAGATACGCAGTATTTT. Its protein product is CASSLAVLGGATDTQYF. The rearrangement joins TRBV7-9 to TRBJ2-3; a weak D match, TRBD2 (6 bases). Germline lookup yields CDR1 SEHNR and CDR2 FQNEAQ (reference sequence). This CDR3 is built from 17 residues. Trimming left V 3 bases short and J 2 bases short, with 18 bases between. The full variable domain, with the rest looked up from reference TRBV7-9 and TRBJ2-3, is DTGVSQNPRHKITKRGQNVTFRCDPISEHNRLYWYRQTLGQGPEFLTYFQNEAQLEKSRLLSDRFSAERPKGSFSTLEIQRTEQGDSAMYLCASSLAVLGGATDTQYFGPGTRLTVL.

V is TRBV5-1 and J is TRBJ2-3; 12 bases map to TRBD2. Germline assignment: CDR1 SGHRS and CDR2 YFSETQ. V lost 0 bases, J lost 6 bases, and 5 bases stayed unmatched. There are 16 residues in the CDR3. The CDR3 bases are TGCGCCAGCAGCTTGGCTCTAGCGGGAGGGCCGGATACGCAGTATTTT. It yields the protein CASSLALAGGPDTQYF. The full variable domain, its missing parts supplied by reference TRBV5-1 and TRBJ2-3, is KAGVTQTPRYLIKTRGQQVTLSCSPISGHRSVSWYQQTPGQGLQFLFEYFSETQRNKGNFPGRFSGRQFSNSRSEMNVSTLELGDSALYLCASSLALAGGPDTQYFGPGTRLTVL.

CDR3 amino acids: CASSLFSRTTNEQFF. Here the CDR3 DNA reads TGCGCCAGCAGCTTGTTTTCCCGGACGACGAATGAGCAGTTCTTC. The gene calls are TRBV5-1 and TRBJ2-1; D gene ambiguous. With 1 base removed from V and 7 bases from J, the gap between germline ends came to 15 bases. Germline-derived CDR1 and CDR2 are SGHRS and YFSETQ. CDR3 length: 15 residues.

The chain combines TRBV23-1 with TRBJ2-7; D may match TRBD1 or TRBD2 (5 bases each). TRBV23-1 is given ORF status, its function remaining uncertain. V gave up 5 bases and J gave up 7 bases, with 12 bases separating them. The CDR3 loop spans 12 amino acids. The DNA for the CDR3 is TGCGCCAGCAGTTCTAGGGGCGGGGAGCAGTACTTC. The encoded protein is CASSSRGGEQYF.

The chain joins TRBV28 to TRBJ2-2, with D unresolved. Trimming took 4 bases from V and 2 from J, leaving 14 bases between them. Germline CDR1 reads MDHEN; CDR2 reads SYDVKM. This CDR3 comprises 16 residues. CDR3 in amino acids: CASSSFRRTNTGELFF. The CDR3 nucleotides are TGTGCCAGCAGTTCGTTCCGGAGAACCAACACCGGGGAGCTGTTTTTT.

The V gene is TRBV7-3, the J gene TRBJ2-1, with D possibly being TRBD2 (6 bases). This CDR3 has 16 amino acids. Deletions cut 5 bases from V and 4 bases from J, with 18 bases between. Germline V CDR1 and CDR2: SGHTA, FQGTGA. CDR3 nucleotides: TGTGCCAGCAGCCCTACCGGGACTTTCTCATACAATGAGCAGTTCTTC. This encodes CASSPTGTFSYNEQFF.

V gene TRBV4-3 combines with J gene TRBJ2-3, with D perhaps matching TRBD2 (7 bases). CDR1 and CDR2 from the germline V gene are LGHNA and YSLEER. V was pared by 4 bases and J by 5 bases, with 16 bases between. This CDR3 has 15 amino acids. The CDR3 loop reads CASSLYGGAGDTQYF. In DNA form, the CDR3 reads TGCGCCAGCAGCCTATATGGGGGGGCTGGAGATACGCAGTATTTT.

J is TRBJ2-2 and V is TRBV4-1, with 11 bases identical to TRBD2. Per the germline V gene, CDR1 is MGHRA and CDR2 is YSYEKL. The CDR3 contains 17 residues. The ends lost 3 bases at V and 2 bases at J; junction bases unmatched: 5. For the CDR3, the DNA is TGCGCCAGCAGCCATATGACTAGCGGGAAAAACACCGGGGAGCTGTTTTTT. Encoded protein: CASSHMTSGKNTGELFF.